This entry lists 7 T cell receptor beta chains sequenced from one sample in a study of molecular identifiers for immune sequencing clone quantification. TCRdb fed the PCR reads into MiXCR, producing one record per CDR3 protein. The sample lists approximately 320,000 distinct CDR3 sequences, 24% occurring once. The sequencing sample was made of naive CD8+ T cells from blood, with Jurkat cell RNA spiked in. Described subset: FACS-sorted CD8+CD4-CCR7+CD45RA+ naive T cells. The receptor set was obtained from a human donor in good health. Some libraries in this study had Jurkat cell RNA spiked in.

This clonotype was seen repeatedly, ten times or more. In DNA form, the CDR3 reads TGTGCCAGCAGCTTAGTTTACAGGTCCTACGAGCAGTACTTC. Its translation is CASSLVYRSYEQYF. This chain uses TRBV7-8 with TRBJ2-7, with a possible D match to TRBD1 (5 bases). The CDR3 loop spans 14 amino acids. Looked up from germline, CDR1 is SGHVS and CDR2 is FQNEAQ. V was cut by 1 base and J by 1 base, with 8 bases left in between.

Concerning this clonotype: This may be a read error: a much more frequent sequence differs by one nucleotide. This sequence joins TRBV12-3 or TRBV12-4 and TRBJ2-7; TRBD1 agrees at 9 bases. The CDR3 has 15 residues. The trim removed 3 bases at V and 4 bases at J, leaving 7 bases unmatched. In DNA, the CDR3 is TGTGCCAGCAGTTTTATTTATGACAGGGGGTACGAGCAGTACTTC. Translated, it gives CASSFIYDRGYEQYF.

In its sample, this clonotype was seen a few times. This sequence joins TRBV20-1 and TRBJ1-4; D is unresolved. The length of the CDR3 is 15 residues. Per germline, CDR1 DFQATT and CDR2 SNEGSKA (reference sequence). Trimming removed 5 bases at V and 4 bases at J, with 17 bases between. The CDR3 DNA follows: TGCAGTGCTCCGATCCTGGGCCCGCTTAATGAAAAACTGTTTTTT. Protein: CSAPILGPLNEKLFF.

This clonotype was found a few times. The V call is TRBV29-1, the J call TRBJ1-1; D may be TRBD1 (5 bases). The V and J ends lost 3 bases and 0 bases respectively, with 14 bases between them. The CDR3 runs to 15 residues. Germline values: CDR1 SQVTM, CDR2 ANQGSEA. CDR3 loop: CSVEELTAMNTEAFF. As DNA, the CDR3 is TGCAGCGTTGAGGAATTGACAGCCATGAACACTGAAGCTTTCTTT. Full variable domain (rest looked up from reference TRBV29-1 and TRBJ1-1): SAVISQKPSRDICQRGTSLTIQCQVDSQVTMMFWYRQQPGQSLTLIATANQGSEATYESGFVIDKFPISRPNLTFSTLTVSNMSPEDSSIYLCSVEELTAMNTEAFFGQGTRLTVV.

The CDR3 DNA is TGCGCCAGCAGTGATCGGGGACCGGAGCTGTTTTTT. It translates to CASSDRGPELFF. The chain employs TRBV10-2 and TRBJ2-2; D assignment may be TRBD1 or TRBD2 (5 bases each). Trimming took 3 bases from V and 10 from J, leaving 9 bases between them. Germline V gene data show CDR1 as WSHSY and CDR2 as SAAADI. This CDR3 spans 12 amino acids.

As regards this clonotype: A read error may account for a junction end that differs from germline. The rearrangement links TRBV20-1 to TRBJ2-7, with TRBD1 identical over 9 bases. The CDR3 length is 18 residues. The germline gives CDR1 DFQATT, CDR2 SNEGSKA (reference sequence). The CDR3 region is CSARDLYPRDRDPYGQYF. CDR3 coding DNA: TGCAGTGCTAGAGATCTTTACCCCCGGGACAGGGATCCCTACGGGCAGTACTTC.

A word on this clonotype: A much larger clone lies a single base off, so this may be a read error. The J gene is TRBJ2-3, the V gene TRBV7-9; D unresolved. The CDR3 runs 15 residues. Germline loops: CDR1 SEHNR, CDR2 FQNEAQ (reference sequence). DNA of the CDR3: TGTGCCGGCAGCTTAGGAGCGCGTAGCACAGATACGCAGTATTTT. This gives the protein CAGSLGARSTDTQYF.